This T cell receptor (beta chain) was captured in a study of naive and memory T cell subsets. Germline lookup yields CDR1 SGHVS and CDR2 FQNEAQ. This CDR3 comprises 12 residues. V was trimmed by 5 bases and J by 5 bases, leaving 10 bases between them. This clonotype appeared a few times. What it binds is not known. Two oligonucleotides, mixed equimolar, formed the beta constant-region primer covering TRBC1 and TRBC2. Four rounds of PCR amplified the ligated cDNA using nested alpha and beta constant-region primers plus SP2. In TCRdb, the UMI-ligation and nested PCR reads were re-called with MiXCR into one record per CDR3 protein. The data hold around 140,000 distinct CDR3 sequences, with approximately 20% observed a single time. Points from the study as a whole: In naive cells, over 85% of TCR sequences were seen only once. Naive repertoires, especially CD8, held a few larger clonotypes, possibly memory cells re-expressing CD45RA.

The source is a human donor in good health. The specimen sequenced was naive CD8+ T cells from blood. This chain links TRBV7-8 with TRBJ2-7; tentative D call: TRBD1 (6 bases). Here the CDR3 reads CASSRDNHEQYF. CDR3 nucleotides: TGTGCCAGCAGCCGGGACAACCACGAGCAGTACTTC.